This TCR beta chain was retrieved from a study of Graves' ophthalmopathy and Graves' hyperthyroidism. Amplification from RNA transcripts yielded the TCR beta CDR3 regions. First-round RT-PCR relied on HTBI primers, and a second-round multiplex PCR came next. TCRdb itself ran the multiplex PCR reads through MiXCR, one entry per CDR3 protein. The table has some 750,000 distinct CDR3 sequences, 35% to 50% seen once. Symptoms, serum thyroxine and TRAb, thyroid ultrasound, and orbital computed tomography formed the diagnostic basis. A word on this clonotype: A junction end diverges from the germline sequence, so it may reflect a read error.

This CDR3 spans 15 amino acids. The germline V gene encodes CDR1 KGHDR and CDR2 SFDVKD. Sequenced: peripheral blood. The chain recombines TRBV24-1 with TRBJ1-5; D is ambiguous. This receptor was obtained from an adult man with Graves' ophthalmopathy. In nucleotides, the CDR3 is TGTGCCGCCAGCGCCCTCGGAGGTAGCAATCAGCCCCAGCATTTT. This sequence encodes CAASALGGSNQPQHF.